This T cell receptor beta chain was documented in a study of cytomegalovirus exposure and HLA in healthy donors. The sample holds a few counts of this clone. Its target is unknown. The sample has other DNA sequences that encode this CDR3 too. Regarding the study as a whole: The study listed 150 to 200 cytomegalovirus-associated TCR beta chains. A later look showed TCR association rates differing by HLA locus, highest for DRB1 and lowest for HLA-C. It was confirmed in vitro that a few of the CMV-associated chains were specific for CMV antigens. Later work found most CMV-associated TCR beta chains apparently HLA-restricted.

The PCR contained 60 Vbeta and 13 Jbeta primers. The repertoire was sequenced with immunoSEQ multiplex PCR; TCRdb's copy has only in-frame clones and lacks some. The sample lists under 200,000 clones; around 86% were seen once. The germline CDR1 and CDR2 sequences are SGHRS and YFSETQ. With 0 bases clipped from V and 2 bases from J, the junction kept 3 bases outside the gene matches. The CDR3 contains 15 residues. The clonotype originates from a male donor in good health and CMV-seronegative. The rearrangement links TRBV5-1 to TRBJ2-3; 7 bases align to TRBD2. The specimen was PBMCs. CDR3: CASSLASGYTDTQYF. The CDR3, as DNA: TGCGCCAGCAGCTTGGCTAGCGGCTACACAGATACGCAGTATTTT.